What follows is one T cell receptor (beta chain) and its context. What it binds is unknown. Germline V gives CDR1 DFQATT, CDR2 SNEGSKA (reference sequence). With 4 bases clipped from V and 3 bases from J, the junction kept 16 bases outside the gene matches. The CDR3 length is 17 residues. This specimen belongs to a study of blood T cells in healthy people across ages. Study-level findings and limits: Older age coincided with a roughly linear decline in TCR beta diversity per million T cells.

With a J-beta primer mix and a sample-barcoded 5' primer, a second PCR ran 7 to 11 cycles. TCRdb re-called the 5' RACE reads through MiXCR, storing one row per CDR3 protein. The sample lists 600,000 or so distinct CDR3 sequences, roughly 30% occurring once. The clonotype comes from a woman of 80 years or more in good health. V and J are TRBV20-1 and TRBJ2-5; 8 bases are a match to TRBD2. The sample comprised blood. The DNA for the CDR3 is TGCAGTGCTAAAGATGTGGGGGCGACTAGCGCCAAAGAGACCCAGTACTTC. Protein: CSAKDVGATSAKETQYF.